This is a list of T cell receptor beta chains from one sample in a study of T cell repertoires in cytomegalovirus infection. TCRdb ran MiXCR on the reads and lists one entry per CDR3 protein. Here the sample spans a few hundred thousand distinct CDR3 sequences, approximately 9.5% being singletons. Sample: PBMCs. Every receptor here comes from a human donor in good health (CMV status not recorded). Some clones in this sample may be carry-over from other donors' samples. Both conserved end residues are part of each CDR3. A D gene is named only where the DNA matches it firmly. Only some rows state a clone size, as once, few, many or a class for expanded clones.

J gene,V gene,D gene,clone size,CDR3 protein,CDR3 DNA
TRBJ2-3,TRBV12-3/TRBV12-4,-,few,CASSSLVNTQYF,TGTGCCAGCAGTTCTTTGGTGAATACGCAGTATTTT
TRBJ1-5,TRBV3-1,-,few,CASSPANDNQPQHF,TGTGCCAGCAGCCCGGCCAACGACAATCAGCCCCAGCATTTT
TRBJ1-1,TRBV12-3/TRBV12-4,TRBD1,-,CASSLRQGINTEAFF,TGTGCCAGCAGTTTAAGACAGGGGATTAACACTGAAGCTTTCTTT
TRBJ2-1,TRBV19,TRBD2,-,CASSSLTSGNLYNEQFF,TGTGCCAGTAGTAGTTTAACTAGCGGGAACCTTTACAATGAGCAGTTCTTC
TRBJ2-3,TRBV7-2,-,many,CASSQGTSSTDTQYF,TGTGCCAGCAGTCAAGGGACATCTAGCACAGATACGCAGTATTTT
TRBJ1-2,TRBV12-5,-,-,CASGLVQGRNYGYTF,TGTGCTAGTGGTTTGGTACAAGGAAGGAACTATGGCTACACCTTC
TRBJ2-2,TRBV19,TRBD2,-,CASSINLAGGAGELFF,TGTGCCAGTAGTATCAATCTGGCGGGAGGCGCCGGGGAGCTGTTTTTT
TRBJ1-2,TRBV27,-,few,CASSRTGLGYGYTF,TGTGCCAGCAGTAGAACAGGGCTCGGCTATGGCTACACCTTC
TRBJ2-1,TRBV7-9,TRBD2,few,CASSHGTSGPSYNEQFF,TGTGCCAGCAGCCACGGGACTAGCGGCCCCTCCTACAATGAGCAGTTCTTC
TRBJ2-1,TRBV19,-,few,CASSWGYEQFF,TGTGCCAGTAGTTGGGGTTATGAGCAGTTCTTC
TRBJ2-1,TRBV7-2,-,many,CASRGAVNEQFF,TGTGCCAGCAGGGGAGCGGTCAATGAGCAGTTCTTC
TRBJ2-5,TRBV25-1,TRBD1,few,CASSDWTGMSETQYF,TGTGCCAGCAGTGACTGGACAGGGATGTCAGAGACCCAGTACTTC
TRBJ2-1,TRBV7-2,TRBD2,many,CASSARVAGGPGEQFF,TGTGCCAGCAGCGCGCGGGTAGCGGGGGGCCCAGGTGAGCAGTTCTTC
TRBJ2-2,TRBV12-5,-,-,CASGSLVSTGELFF,TGTGCTAGTGGTTCGCTAGTTTCCACCGGGGAGCTGTTTTTT
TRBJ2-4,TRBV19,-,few,CASTIQGLGNIQYF,TGTGCCAGTACCATACAGGGTTTAGGGAACATTCAGTACTTC
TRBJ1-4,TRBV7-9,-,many,CASSLETRRSNEKLFF,TGTGCCAGCAGCTTAGAGACCCGGAGGTCCAATGAAAAACTGTTTTTT
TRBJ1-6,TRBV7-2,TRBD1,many,CASNQGQGAIDSYNSPLHF,TGTGCCAGCAACCAAGGGCAGGGGGCCATCGATTCCTATAATTCACCCCTCCACTTT
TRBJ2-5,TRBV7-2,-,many,CASSSDGRGTQYF,TGTGCCAGCAGTTCTGACGGTAGAGGGACCCAGTACTTC
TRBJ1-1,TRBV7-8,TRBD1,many,CASSLYRGENTEAFF,TGTGCCAGCAGCTTGTACAGGGGGGAGAACACTGAAGCTTTCTTT
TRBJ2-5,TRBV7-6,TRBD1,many,CASSKGQGSVQTQYF,TGTGCCAGCAGCAAAGGACAGGGATCTGTACAGACCCAGTACTTC
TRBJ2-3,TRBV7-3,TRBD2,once,CASSLVAAGGPDTQYF,TGTGCCAGCAGCTTAGTAGCGGCGGGAGGGCCGGATACGCAGTATTTT
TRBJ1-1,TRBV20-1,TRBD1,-,CSARSTGLNTEAFF,TGCAGTGCTAGATCGACAGGGCTGAACACTGAAGCTTTCTTT
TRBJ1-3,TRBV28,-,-,CASSLLQRNTIYF,TGTGCCAGCAGTTTGCTTCAAAGGAACACCATATATTTT
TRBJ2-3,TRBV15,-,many,CATSRRGAGDTQYF,TGTGCCACCAGCAGACGGGGGGCGGGAGATACGCAGTATTTT
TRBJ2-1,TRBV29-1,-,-,CSVGAGGSYNEQFF,TGCAGCGTTGGAGCTGGGGGCTCCTACAATGAGCAGTTCTTC
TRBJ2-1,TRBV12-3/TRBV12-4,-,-,CASTPGRGVYNEQFF,TGTGCCAGCACGCCTGGGCGTGGGGTATACAATGAGCAGTTCTTC
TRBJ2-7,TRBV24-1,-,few,CATSDTREPYEQYF,TGTGCCACCAGTGATACCCGGGAGCCTTACGAGCAGTACTTC
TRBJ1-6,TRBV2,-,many,CASSSDGYNSPLHF,TGTGCCAGCAGCTCGGACGGTTATAATTCACCCCTCCACTTT
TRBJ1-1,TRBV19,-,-,CASADRMNTEAFF,TGTGCCAGTGCTGACAGGATGAACACTGAAGCTTTCTTT
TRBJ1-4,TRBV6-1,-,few,CASRPARGGTNEKLFF,TGTGCCAGCAGGCCCGCCCGCGGGGGAACTAATGAAAAACTGTTTTTT
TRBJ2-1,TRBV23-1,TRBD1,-,CASTPETGGADNEQFF,TGCGCCAGCACCCCCGAGACAGGGGGTGCTGACAATGAGCAGTTCTTC
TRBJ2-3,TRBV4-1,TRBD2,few,CASSQAGTSSDTQYF,TGCGCCAGCAGCCAAGCCGGGACTAGCTCAGATACGCAGTATTTT
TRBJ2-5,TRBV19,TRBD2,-,CASSAGGNQETQYF,TGTGCCAGTAGTGCGGGGGGGAACCAAGAGACCCAGTACTTC
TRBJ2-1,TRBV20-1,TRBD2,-,CSAVGLAWDNEQFF,TGCAGTGCTGTGGGACTAGCGTGGGACAATGAGCAGTTCTTC
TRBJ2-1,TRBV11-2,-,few,CASSRMTGETGNEQFF,TGTGCCAGCAGCCGAATGACGGGAGAGACGGGAAATGAGCAGTTCTTC
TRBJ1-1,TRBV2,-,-,CASSEFGTSSNTEAFF,TGTGCCAGCAGTGAATTCGGGACATCTTCGAACACTGAAGCTTTCTTT
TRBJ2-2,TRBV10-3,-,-,CAISGTQGNTGELFF,TGTGCCATCAGTGGAACACAGGGAAACACCGGGGAGCTGTTTTTT
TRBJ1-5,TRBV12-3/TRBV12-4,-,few,CASRATKGTNQPQHF,TGTGCCAGCAGAGCCACTAAGGGGACCAATCAGCCCCAGCATTTT
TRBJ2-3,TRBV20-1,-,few,CGATSGGGYTQYF,TGCGGTGCCACCTCGGGTGGTGGTTATACGCAGTATTTT
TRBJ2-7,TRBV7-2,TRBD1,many,CASSLVGTAYQDEQYF,TGTGCCAGCAGCTTAGTCGGGACAGCCTATCAAGACGAGCAGTACTTC
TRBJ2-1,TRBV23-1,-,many,CASSWAHRPINEQFF,TGCGCCAGCAGTTGGGCGCACAGGCCCATCAATGAGCAGTTCTTC
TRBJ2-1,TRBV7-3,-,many,CASSLGSHPYNEQFF,TGTGCCAGCAGTTTAGGGTCCCATCCCTACAATGAGCAGTTCTTC
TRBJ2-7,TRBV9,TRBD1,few,CASSAGQGAIYEQYF,TGTGCCAGCAGCGCCGGACAGGGGGCGATCTACGAGCAGTACTTC
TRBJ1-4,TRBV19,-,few,CASSIRAFNGEKLFF,TGTGCCAGTAGTATCCGGGCATTCAATGGGGAAAAACTGTTTTTT
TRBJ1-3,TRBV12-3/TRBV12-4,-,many,CASSRDLGSGNTIYF,TGTGCCAGCAGCCGGGACCTCGGCTCTGGAAACACCATATATTTT
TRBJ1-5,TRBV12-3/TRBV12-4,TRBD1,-,CASSFTGEGQPQHF,TGTGCCAGCAGTTTTACAGGGGAGGGACAGCCCCAGCATTTT
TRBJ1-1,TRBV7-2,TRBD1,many,CASSSQGADTEAFF,TGTGCCAGCAGCTCTCAGGGGGCTGACACTGAAGCTTTCTTT
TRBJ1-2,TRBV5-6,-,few,CASSLVGFDGGYTF,TGTGCCAGCAGCTTGGTAGGGTTCGATGGTGGCTACACCTTC